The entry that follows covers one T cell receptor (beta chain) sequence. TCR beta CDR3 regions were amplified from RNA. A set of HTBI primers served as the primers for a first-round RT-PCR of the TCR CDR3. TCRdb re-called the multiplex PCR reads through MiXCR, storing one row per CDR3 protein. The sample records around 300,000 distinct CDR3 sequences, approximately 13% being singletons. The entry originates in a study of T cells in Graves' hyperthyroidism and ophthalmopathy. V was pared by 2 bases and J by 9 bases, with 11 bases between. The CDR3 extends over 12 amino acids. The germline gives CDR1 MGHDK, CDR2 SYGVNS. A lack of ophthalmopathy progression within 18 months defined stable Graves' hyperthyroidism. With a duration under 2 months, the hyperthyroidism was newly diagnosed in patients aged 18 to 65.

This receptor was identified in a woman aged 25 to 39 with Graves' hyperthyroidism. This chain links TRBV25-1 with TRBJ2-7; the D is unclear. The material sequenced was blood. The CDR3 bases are TGTGCCAGCAGTGAACCCTTGATCGGGCAGTACTTC. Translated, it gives CASSEPLIGQYF.